This T cell receptor beta chain was sequenced for a study of early stage breast cancer tumors (dated by TCRdb to 2016 to 2017). With respect to the entire study: Of the approximately 16 invasive breast tumors, twelve were found to be estrogen receptor-positive, progesterone receptor-positive and HER2-negative. The samples as a whole yielded some 2,700,000 detected templates, corresponding to about 1 million unique clonotypes. The average read coverage per sample was about 10-fold. Of the approximately twelve ER+/PR+/HER2- tumors, eight were classified as invasive ductal carcinomas and four as invasive lobular carcinomas. Overall study results and their limits: Enriched TCRB sequences shared across patients were mostly commonly generated sequences, unlikely to play an important role in the tumor microenvironment. Repertoires from blood resembled normal breast more closely than tumor, and using blood as a reference for each tissue separated tumor from normal in about 90% of the 16 patients. Chain pairing and functional markers such as CD4, CD8 and FOXP3 were missed by bulk genomic DNA sequencing of unsorted cells. Because the cohort was small, a breakdown by tumor subtype could not be done. Compared with adjacent normal breast tissue, tumors had higher clonality and about 2.5-fold greater T cell density.

The study profiled bulk TCR beta-chain repertoires in matched peripheral blood, tumor and adjacent normal breast tissue taken from approximately 15 patients with early-stage breast cancer. Before surgery, about 5-11 mL of whole blood was collected into EDTA tubes and then processed within 2 hours. Peripheral blood mononuclear cells were isolated by Ficoll-Paque centrifugation in SepMate-50 tubes. PBMCs were cryopreserved in roughly 90% FBS with roughly 10% DMSO in aliquots of about 1.8 to 4 million cells and stored in liquid nitrogen. The Qiagen AllPrep DNA/RNA Mini kit was used for genomic DNA extraction. Deletion took 2 bases off V and 2 bases off J, with a span of 13 bases between the germline ends. The germline V gene sets CDR1 to SGHTA and CDR2 to FQGNSA. From cysteine to phenylalanine, the CDR3 is 15 amino acids long. Just CDR3 DNA is preserved here, 45 bases in frame from base 1. Each sample was amplified in two independent genomic DNA replicates, using about 0.45 ug for blood and 1.5 ug for tumor or normal breast. Following the manufacturer's instructions, the ImmunoSeq Intro kit was used to carry out TCRB sequencing on genomic DNA. For absolute quantification, the roughly 30-cycle multiplex PCR included proprietary primers along with spike-in control sequences. Single-end 150-bp reads were used to sequence an 87-bp fragment spanning the CDR3 and the flanking V and J genes. Each lane of an Illumina MiSeq running version 3.0 chemistry carried seven multiplexed samples, with two replicates apiece. In the source study's methods: The vendor's proprietary pipeline processed the raw data and merged both replicates into a single result for each sample. Clonotypes were defined as productive rearrangements sharing the V-gene family, CDR3 amino acid sequence and J-gene segment. Clonality was calculated as 1 minus the normalized Shannon entropy (Pielou evenness) of TCRB abundances. To estimate T cell density, the total number of templates was divided by the input cell count, which was inferred from how much DNA went in. Recon with default parameters was used to estimate total repertoire diversity and clonality. A clonotype was considered tumor-enriched if its abundance in tumor exceeded 0.1% and was at least 32-fold higher than its abundance in normal breast. TCRdb stores this immuneACCESS table with in-frame sequences only. Part of the clones is absent; in the studies checked, under half of the shortfall reflects unresolved V genes, and no reason is known for the rest. V, J and clone size derive from that table, while D and trimming were established from the DNA sequence. Within this sample are 44,000 or so clones, with approximately 80% of them counted one time only. Under 1.5% of the sample lies in the top ten.

Only one count was recorded for this clone. The clone's antigen remains unknown. Base qualities are not recorded, but no much larger clone differs from it by a single base. Sequences were obtained from blood. The chain is assembled from TRBV7-2 and TRBJ2-7; the D gene is perhaps TRBD1, on 5 matching bases. The origin of this receptor is a person aged 45 to 59 with breast cancer. The nucleotide sequence reads as follows: TGTGCCAGCAGCTTAAGCTCAGGGATTACCTACGAGCAGTACTTC. Its protein product is CASSLSSGITYEQYF.